This T cell receptor beta chain emerged from a study of blood T cell repertoires in COVID-19. The wider study: There were acute and convalescent COVID-19 samples, and they came from the United States, Italy and Spain. T cells, B-cell-depleted T cells, or PBMCs supplied cDNA or gDNA.

Per the authors' pipeline: By means of reference gene primer amplification, nucleated cell counts were estimated. Assay: immunoSEQ multiplex PCR; the TCRdb copy retains only in-frame clones and omits some. That table furnishes V, J and clone size, whereas the DNA furnished D and trimming. The sample records around 140,000 clones, about 80% being singletons. CDR1 is SGHRS and CDR2 is YFSETQ in the germline V gene. The ends were cut back, 7 bases at V and 1 base at J, with 11 bases in the middle. The CDR3 length is 14 residues. The receptor comes from a human donor in a cohort sampled during active COVID-19. This rearrangement joins TRBV5-1 to TRBJ2-2, with a tentative D call TRBD2 (5 bases). Sequenced input: peripheral blood. CDR3 bases: TGCGCCAGCTTCCCCGGGATGAACACCGGGGAGCTGTTTTTT. Translated: CASFPGMNTGELFF.